Here is one T cell receptor beta chain with its context. What it binds is unknown. This sample is part of a study of a mutant IDH1 vaccine in newly diagnosed glioma. Study at large: Eight vaccinations reached patients in weeks 1, 3, 5, 7, 11, 15, 19 and 23. Radiotherapy alone preceded vaccination by 4-6 weeks; alternatively, vaccination started with temozolomide cycles. Before enrollment, the patients had been treated with radiotherapy alone, temozolomide alone, or both together. Most of them had received both.

Regarding time point: week 5, during vaccination. The content of each vaccine dose was 300 ug of mutant IDH1 20-mer peptide, and topical imiquimod accompanied it. The germline V gene encodes CDR1 SEHNR and CDR2 FQNEAQ (reference sequence). Trimming cost V 1 base and J 4 bases; bases outside gene matches: 7. CDR3 length equals 16 residues. Some clones are missing from TCRdb's copy, which holds only in-frame ones; the method was immunoSEQ multiplex PCR. This sample has 30,000 to 45,000 clones, with around three quarters found just once. This clonotype was sampled from a man aged 35 to 55 with glioma. The gene calls are TRBV7-9 and TRBJ2-5; 9 bases align to TRBD1. Sequencing was performed on PBMCs, taken from a glioma patient whose treatment included an IDH1 peptide vaccine. CDR3 residues: CASSLEYRGRGETQYF. The CDR3 DNA is TGTGCCAGCAGCTTAGAATACAGGGGGCGAGGAGAGACCCAGTACTTC. Full variable domain (outside the CDR3, taken from reference TRBV7-9 and TRBJ2-5): DTGVSQNPRHKITKRGQNVTFRCDPISEHNRLYWYRQTLGQGPEFLTYFQNEAQLEKSRLLSDRFSAERPKGSFSTLEIQRTEQGDSAMYLCASSLEYRGRGETQYFGPGTRLLVL.